These T cell receptor beta chains were read from a single sample in a study of blood T cell repertoires in COVID-19. TCRdb's table, derived via immunoSEQ multiplex PCR, lists solely in-frame clones and lacks some. The table shows approximately 200,000 clones, with roughly nine tenths occurring only once. The source material was peripheral blood. Receptor source: a woman aged 50 to 60 with acute or convalescent COVID-19. Both conserved end residues are part of each CDR3. The D gene is left open where the match is weak. For some rows the clone size is stated as once, few or many, or as a class when expanded; others skip it.

D gene | J gene | V gene | clone size | CDR3 DNA | CDR3 protein
- | TRBJ2-6 | TRBV6-2/TRBV6-3 | - | TGTGCCAGCAGTTCCAGGCATTCTGGGGCCAACGTCCTGACTTTC | CASSSRHSGANVLTF
TRBD2 | TRBJ2-7 | TRBV6-6 | once | TGTGCCAGCCAAGGGACTAGCGGGAGTATATACGAGCAGTACTTC | CASQGTSGSIYEQYF
TRBD1 | TRBJ1-3 | TRBV7-2 | - | TGTGCCAGCAGCACCGAGGGACAGCTCTCTGGAAACACCATATATTTT | CASSTEGQLSGNTIYF
- | TRBJ2-1 | TRBV2 | - | TGTGCCAGCAGTGATGCGGGGGCCTCCTACAATGAGCAGTTCTTC | CASSDAGASYNEQFF
- | TRBJ1-1 | TRBV27 | - | TGTGCCAGCAGTTTATCGTATATAGGGGTAGACACTGAAGCTTTCTTT | CASSLSYIGVDTEAFF
- | TRBJ1-1 | TRBV5-1 | - | TGCGCCAGCAACCCCTTCACCGGGTCAAGAGCGGCTTTCTTT | CASNPFTGSRAAFF
TRBD1 | TRBJ2-7 | TRBV25-1 | few | TGTGCCAGCAGTGTTTTATCCGGGACAGGGGCCTCCTACGAGCAGTACTTC | CASSVLSGTGASYEQYF
TRBD2 | TRBJ2-6 | TRBV3-1/TRBV3-2 | - | TGTGCCAGCAGCCGGGGGGGACTAGCGGGCCTCTCTGGGGCCAACGTCCTGACTTTC | CASSRGGLAGLSGANVLTF
TRBD1 | TRBJ1-2 | TRBV4-1 | few | TGCGCCAGCAGCCAGGCCCCCGGGACAGTGTATGGCTACACCTTC | CASSQAPGTVYGYTF
- | TRBJ1-2 | TRBV3-1/TRBV3-2 | - | TGTGCCAGCAGCCAAGACTCTGCAGGGGCGGGTGGCTACACCTTC | CASSQDSAGAGGYTF
TRBD1 | TRBJ1-4 | TRBV19 | - | TGTGCCAGTAGTGATACAGGGGGTTTCGTAAAACTGTTTTTT | CASSDTGGFVKLFF
TRBD1 | TRBJ1-5 | TRBV10-3 | - | TGTGCCATCAGTGAGTCCCCCGTTGGAGGGGGCAGTCAGCCCCAGCATTTT | CAISESPVGGGSQPQHF
- | TRBJ1-1 | TRBV19 | - | TGTGCCAGTAGTTCGACCAGGGGCACTGAAGCTTTCTTT | CASSSTRGTEAFF
TRBD1 | TRBJ2-1 | TRBV9 | - | TGTGCCAGCAGCGCCCTTAGTAACAGGGGGAATGAGCAGTTCTTC | CASSALSNRGNEQFF
- | TRBJ2-1 | TRBV11-2 | - | TGTGCCAGCAGCTTAGGGCTAGCTAATGAGCAGTTCTTC | CASSLGLANEQFF
- | TRBJ2-3 | TRBV5-1 | - | TGCGCCAGCAGGTCTTCTAGCGATTTCACAGATACGCAGTATTTT | CASRSSSDFTDTQYF
- | TRBJ1-3 | TRBV11-2 | - | TGTGCCAGCAGCGTCTGGACGGGAGACTCTGGAAACACCATATATTTT | CASSVWTGDSGNTIYF
- | TRBJ1-2 | TRBV2 | - | TGTGCCAGCAATCTACTCGGTGGCTACACCTTC | CASNLLGGYTF